This T cell receptor beta chain was sequenced in a study of CD8+ T cells in alopecia areata. Study-level background: Treated patients were given oral tofacitinib, which was dosed at 5 to 10 mg twice daily.

Isolated RNA was reverse transcribed into cDNA used as the sequencing template. Profiled with immunoSEQ multiplex PCR; TCRdb holds only in-frame clones, not every one. The sample consists of over 150,000 clones, 58% of them appearing once. Of note for this clone: Its specificity is not known.

Regarding the study as a whole: Although TCR sharing was seen in mice, sharing across patients was less clear, possibly for HLA-related reasons.

Treatment indicated: oral pan-JAK inhibitor, 5-10 mg twice daily. The germline V gene encodes CDR1 MNHEY and CDR2 SMNVEV (reference sequence). The CDR3 loop spans 17 amino acids. Unmatched junction bases numbered 10, after V lost 1 base and J lost 3 bases. The sample in question was CD8+ T cells sorted from blood, obtained at week 24, from a patient treated with tofacitinib. The sequence came from a human donor with alopecia areata. V gene TRBV27 combines with J gene TRBJ2-3; TRBD1 matches 7 bases. The CDR3 bases are TGTGCCAGCAGTTTATTGAAGACAGGGATGGGTACAGATACGCAGTATTTT. Translation gives CASSLLKTGMGTDTQYF.